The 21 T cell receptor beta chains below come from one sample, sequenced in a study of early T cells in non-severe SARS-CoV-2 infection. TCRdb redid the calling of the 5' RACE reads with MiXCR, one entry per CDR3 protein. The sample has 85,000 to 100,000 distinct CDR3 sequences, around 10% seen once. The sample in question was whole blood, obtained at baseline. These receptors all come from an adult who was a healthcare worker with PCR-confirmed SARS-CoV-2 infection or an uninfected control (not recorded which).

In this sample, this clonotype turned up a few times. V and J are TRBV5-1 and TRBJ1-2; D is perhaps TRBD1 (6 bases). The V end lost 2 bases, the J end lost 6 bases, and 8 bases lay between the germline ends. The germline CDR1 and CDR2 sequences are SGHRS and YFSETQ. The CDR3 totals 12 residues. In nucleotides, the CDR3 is TGCGCCAGCAGCTTAACAGGGAATGGCTACACCTTC. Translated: CASSLTGNGYTF. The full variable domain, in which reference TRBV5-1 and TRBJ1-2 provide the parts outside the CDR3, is KAGVTQTPRYLIKTRGQQVTLSCSPISGHRSVSWYQQTPGQGLQFLFEYFSETQRNKGNFPGRFSGRQFSNSRSEMNVSTLELGDSALYLCASSLTGNGYTFGSGTRLTVV.

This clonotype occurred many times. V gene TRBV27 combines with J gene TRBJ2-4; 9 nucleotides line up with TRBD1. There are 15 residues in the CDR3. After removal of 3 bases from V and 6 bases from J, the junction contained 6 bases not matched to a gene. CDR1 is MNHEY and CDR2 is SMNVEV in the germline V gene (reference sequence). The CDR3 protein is CASSLSGTGLNIQYF. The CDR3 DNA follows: TGTGCCAGCAGTTTGTCCGGGACAGGGCTAAACATTCAGTACTTC.

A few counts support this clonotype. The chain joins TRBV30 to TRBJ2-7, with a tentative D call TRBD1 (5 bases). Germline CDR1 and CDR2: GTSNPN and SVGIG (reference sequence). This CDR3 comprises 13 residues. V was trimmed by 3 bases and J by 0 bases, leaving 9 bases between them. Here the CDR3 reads CAWRGDSSYEQYF. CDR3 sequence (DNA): TGTGCCTGGAGAGGAGACAGCTCCTACGAGCAGTACTTC.

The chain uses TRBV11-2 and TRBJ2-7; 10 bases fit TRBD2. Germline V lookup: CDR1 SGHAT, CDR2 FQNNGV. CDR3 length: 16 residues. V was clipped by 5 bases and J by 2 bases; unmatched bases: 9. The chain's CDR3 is CASSPAASGRPYEQYF. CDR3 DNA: TGTGCCAGCAGCCCAGCAGCTAGCGGGAGACCCTACGAGCAGTACTTC.

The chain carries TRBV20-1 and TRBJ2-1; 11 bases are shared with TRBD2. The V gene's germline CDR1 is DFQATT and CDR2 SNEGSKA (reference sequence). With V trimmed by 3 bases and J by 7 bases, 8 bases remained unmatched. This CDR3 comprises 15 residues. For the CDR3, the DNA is TGCAGTGCTAGTCCGAGTTCTAGCGGGAGGAATGAGCAGTTCTTC. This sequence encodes CSASPSSSGRNEQFF.

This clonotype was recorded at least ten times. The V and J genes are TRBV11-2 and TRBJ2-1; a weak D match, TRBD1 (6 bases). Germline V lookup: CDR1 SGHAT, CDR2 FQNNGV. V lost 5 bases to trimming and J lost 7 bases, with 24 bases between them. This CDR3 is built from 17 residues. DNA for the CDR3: TGTGCCAGCAGCACCCCAAACAGGGAGTCGGTTCGGAATGAGCAGTTCTTC. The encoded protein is CASSTPNRESVRNEQFF.

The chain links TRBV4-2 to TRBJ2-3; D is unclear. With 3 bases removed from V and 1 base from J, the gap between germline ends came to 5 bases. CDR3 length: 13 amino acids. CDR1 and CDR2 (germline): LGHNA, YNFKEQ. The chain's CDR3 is CASSHPRTDTQYF. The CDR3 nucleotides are TGTGCCAGCAGCCACCCCCGCACAGATACGCAGTATTTT.

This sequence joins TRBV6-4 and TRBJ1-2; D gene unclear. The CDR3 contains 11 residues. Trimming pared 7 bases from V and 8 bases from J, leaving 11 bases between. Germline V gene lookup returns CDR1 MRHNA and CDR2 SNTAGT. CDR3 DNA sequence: TGTGCCAGCAATGGCCCAGGAGGCTACACCTTC. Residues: CASNGPGGYTF.

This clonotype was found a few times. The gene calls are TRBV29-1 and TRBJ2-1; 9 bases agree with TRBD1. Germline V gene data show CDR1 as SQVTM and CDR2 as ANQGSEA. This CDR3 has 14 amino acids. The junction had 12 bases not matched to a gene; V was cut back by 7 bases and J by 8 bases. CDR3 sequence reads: CSGDPGTGWDEQFF. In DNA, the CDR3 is TGCAGCGGGGACCCCGGGACAGGGTGGGATGAGCAGTTCTTC.

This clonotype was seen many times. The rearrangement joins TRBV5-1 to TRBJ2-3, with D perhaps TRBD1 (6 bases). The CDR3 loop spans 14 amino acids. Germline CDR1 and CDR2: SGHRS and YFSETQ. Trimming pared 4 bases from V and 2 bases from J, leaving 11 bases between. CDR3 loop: CASSTGQNTDTQYF. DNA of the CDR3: TGCGCCAGCAGCACCGGACAGAACACAGATACGCAGTATTTT.

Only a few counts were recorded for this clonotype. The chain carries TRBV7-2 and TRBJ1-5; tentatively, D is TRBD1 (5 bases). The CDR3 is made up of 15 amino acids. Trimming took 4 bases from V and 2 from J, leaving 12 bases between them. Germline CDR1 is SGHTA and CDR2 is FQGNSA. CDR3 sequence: CASSSVGGGNQPQHF. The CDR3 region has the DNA TGTGCCAGCAGCTCGGTAGGAGGGGGCAATCAGCCCCAGCATTTT.

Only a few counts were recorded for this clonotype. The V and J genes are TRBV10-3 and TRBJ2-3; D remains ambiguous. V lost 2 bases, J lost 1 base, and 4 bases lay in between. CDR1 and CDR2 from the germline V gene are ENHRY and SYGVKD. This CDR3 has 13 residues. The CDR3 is CAISEPRTDTQYF. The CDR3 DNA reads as TGTGCCATCAGTGAGCCACGCACAGATACGCAGTATTTT.

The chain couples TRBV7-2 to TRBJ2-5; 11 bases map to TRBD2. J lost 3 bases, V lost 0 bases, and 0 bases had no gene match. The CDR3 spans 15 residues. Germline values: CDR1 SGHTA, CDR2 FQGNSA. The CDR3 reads CASSLASGREETQYF. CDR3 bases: TGTGCCAGCAGCTTAGCTAGCGGGAGGGAAGAGACCCAGTACTTC.

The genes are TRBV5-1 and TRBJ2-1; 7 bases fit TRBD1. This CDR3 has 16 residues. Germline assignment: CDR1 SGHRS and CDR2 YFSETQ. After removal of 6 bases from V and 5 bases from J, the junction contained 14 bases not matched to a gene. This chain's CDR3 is CASTPTPGQQNNEQFF. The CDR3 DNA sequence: TGCGCCAGCACCCCCACCCCGGGACAGCAGAACAATGAGCAGTTCTTC. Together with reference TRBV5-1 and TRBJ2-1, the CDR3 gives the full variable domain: KAGVTQTPRYLIKTRGQQVTLSCSPISGHRSVSWYQQTPGQGLQFLFEYFSETQRNKGNFPGRFSGRQFSNSRSEMNVSTLELGDSALYLCASTPTPGQQNNEQFFGPGTRLTVL.

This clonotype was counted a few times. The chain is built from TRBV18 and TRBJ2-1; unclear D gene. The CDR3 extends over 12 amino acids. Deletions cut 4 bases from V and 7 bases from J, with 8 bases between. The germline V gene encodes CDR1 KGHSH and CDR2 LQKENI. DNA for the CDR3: TGTGCCAGCTCACGGGTCGGGAATGAGCAGTTCTTC. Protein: CASSRVGNEQFF. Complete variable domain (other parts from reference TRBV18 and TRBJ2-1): NAGVMQNPRHLVRRRGQEARLRCSPMKGHSHVYWYRQLPEEGLKFMVYLQKENIIDESGMPKERFSAEFPKEGPSILRIQQVVRGDSAAYFCASSRVGNEQFFGPGTRLTVL.

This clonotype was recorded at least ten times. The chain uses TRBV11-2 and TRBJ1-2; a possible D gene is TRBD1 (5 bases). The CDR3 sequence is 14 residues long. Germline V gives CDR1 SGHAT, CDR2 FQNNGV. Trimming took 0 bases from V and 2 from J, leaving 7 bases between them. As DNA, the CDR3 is TGTGCCAGCAGCTTAGACGGGGCCAACTATGGCTACACCTTC. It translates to CASSLDGANYGYTF.

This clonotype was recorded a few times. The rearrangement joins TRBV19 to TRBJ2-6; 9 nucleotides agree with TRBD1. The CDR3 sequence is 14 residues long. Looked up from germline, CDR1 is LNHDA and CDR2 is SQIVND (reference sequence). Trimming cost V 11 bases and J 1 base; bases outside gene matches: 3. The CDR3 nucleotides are TGTGCCTCCGGGACAGGGTCTGGGGCCAACGTCCTGACTTTC. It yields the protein CASGTGSGANVLTF. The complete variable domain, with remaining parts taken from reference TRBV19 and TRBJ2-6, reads DGGITQSPKYLFRKEGQNVTLSCEQNLNHDAMYWYRQDPGQGLRLIYYSQIVNDFQKGDIAEGYSVSREKKESFPLTVTSAQKNPTAFYLCASGTGSGANVLTFGAGSRLTVL.

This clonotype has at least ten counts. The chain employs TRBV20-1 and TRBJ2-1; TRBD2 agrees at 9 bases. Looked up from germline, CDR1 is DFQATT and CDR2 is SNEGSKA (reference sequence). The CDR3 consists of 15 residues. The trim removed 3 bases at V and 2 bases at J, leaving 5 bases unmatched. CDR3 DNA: TGCAGTGCTAGGCCGGGACTAGCCGCCTACAATGAGCAGTTCTTC. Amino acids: CSARPGLAAYNEQFF.

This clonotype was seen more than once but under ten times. This chain's CDR3 is CSAKGTGAYEQYF. CDR3 DNA sequence: TGCAGTGCTAAGGGGACCGGAGCCTACGAGCAGTACTTC. The chain uses TRBV20-1 and TRBJ2-7; tentatively, D is TRBD1 or TRBD2 (5 bases each). From germline, CDR1 is DFQATT and CDR2 SNEGSKA (reference sequence). The CDR3 loop spans 13 amino acids. Trimming removed 4 bases from V and 2 bases from J, with 12 bases in between.

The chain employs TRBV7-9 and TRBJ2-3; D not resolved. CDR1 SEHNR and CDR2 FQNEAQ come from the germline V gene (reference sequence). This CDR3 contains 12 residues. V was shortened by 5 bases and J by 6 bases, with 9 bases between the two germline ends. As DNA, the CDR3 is TGTGCCAGCAGCCCCTCCGCGGATACGCAGTATTTT. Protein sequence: CASSPSADTQYF.

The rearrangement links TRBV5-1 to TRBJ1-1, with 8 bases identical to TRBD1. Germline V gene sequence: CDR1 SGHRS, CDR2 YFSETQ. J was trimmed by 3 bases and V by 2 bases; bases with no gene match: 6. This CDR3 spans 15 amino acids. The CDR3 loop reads CASSLRQGPDTEAFF. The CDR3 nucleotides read TGCGCCAGCAGCTTACGACAGGGGCCGGACACTGAAGCTTTCTTT.